The source of this T cell receptor beta chain is a study of beta chain features in type 1 diabetes. On the study more broadly: Taken together, all samples contributed roughly 100 million examined sorted cells.

Study observations and caveats: Any PCR bias toward short templates would affect both groups alike. TCRB CDR3s from Type 1 diabetes patients were moderately but significantly shorter in all four CD4+ subsets.

Expressed TCRB transcripts were sequenced, since all the RNA that had been isolated was reverse transcribed. Sequencing was performed with immunoSEQ multiplex PCR; in TCRdb, only in-frame clones are kept and a portion is missing. The table has a few hundred thousand clones, roughly 10% seen once; the top ten hold around 0.017%. For this clone: What it recognizes is unknown. Other DNA sequences in this sample translate to the same CDR3.

It was via CD45RO/CCR7/CD25/CD127/CD95/CD27 that CD4+ naive, central memory, regulatory and stem cell-like memory cells were sorted. Trimming left V 1 base short and J 6 bases short, with 6 bases between. This CDR3 is built from 11 residues. CDR1 and CDR2 from the germline V gene are DFQATT and SNEGSKA (reference sequence). This sequence joins TRBV20-1 and TRBJ1-2; D is ambiguous. This clonotype was obtained from a man between 25 and 39 years old with type 1 diabetes. Specimen: naive CD4+ T cells from blood. CDR3 coding DNA: TGCAGTGCTAGAGCCGGGGATGGCTACACCTTC. As protein: CSARAGDGYTF.